Shown below are 25 T cell receptor beta chains from a single sample sequenced in a study of control samples from healthy donors and cancer patients. The method was immunoSEQ multiplex PCR; TCRdb's version includes in-frame clones alone and lacks a portion of them. This sample has 120,000 or so clones, with roughly 92% found just once. Sequencing was performed on PBMCs. All receptors come from a man aged 80 or over with head and neck cancer.

This chain joins TRBV5-5 and TRBJ1-1, with 7 bases lining up with TRBD1. Germline CDR1 reads SGHKS; CDR2 reads YYEKEE (reference sequence). The CDR3 loop spans 14 amino acids. The V and J ends lost 3 bases and 1 base, in that order; junction bases with no gene match: 3. The CDR3 spells CASSSQGTNTEAFF. The CDR3 nucleotides read TGTGCCAGCAGCTCACAGGGGACGAACACTGAAGCTTTCTTT.

The rearrangement joins TRBV9 to TRBJ1-2; tentative D call: TRBD1 (5 bases). Germline V gives CDR1 SGDLS, CDR2 YYNGEE. Trimming removed 4 bases from V and 4 bases from J, with 14 bases in between. The CDR3 totals 14 residues. CDR3 in DNA: TGTGCCAGCAGCCCCCCCGGGGGGGGCTATGGCTACACCTTC. Translation gives CASSPPGGGYGYTF.

The genes are TRBV4-1 and TRBJ1-3; 7 bases are a match to TRBD1. Looked up from germline, CDR1 is MGHRA and CDR2 is YSYEKL. The trim removed 4 bases at V and 8 bases at J, leaving 5 bases unmatched. The CDR3 has 13 amino acids. Written as DNA, the CDR3 is TGCGCCAGCAGCCTCAGGGGGGTGGACACCATATATTTT. Its protein is CASSLRGVDTIYF.

J is TRBJ1-3 and V is TRBV11-2; 7 nucleotides agree with TRBD1. V trimming: 5 bases; J trimming: 0 bases; junction bases outside the gene matches: 4. The CDR3 length is 15 residues. Per the germline V gene, CDR1 is SGHAT and CDR2 is FQNNGV. CDR3 bases: TGTGCCAGCAGCCCCGGGACAGTCTCTGGAAACACCATATATTTT. It is translated as CASSPGTVSGNTIYF.

The chain employs TRBV4-1 and TRBJ1-3; 7 bases agree with TRBD1. J gave up 8 bases and V 1 base, and 5 bases lay outside the gene matches. Germline CDR1 MGHRA, CDR2 YSYEKL. The CDR3 spans 14 residues. The chain's CDR3 is CASSQVSRGDTIYF. The CDR3 nucleotides read TGCGCCAGCAGCCAAGTGTCCAGGGGGGACACCATATATTTT.

The count of this clone is one. The chain combines TRBV21-1 with TRBJ2-1; the D segment call TRBD2 is taken from the table without a DNA check. TRBV21-1 is a pseudogene. The CDR3 contains 14 residues. CDR3 coding DNA: TGTGCCAACGACTCTGGCGGGAGGACCAATGAGCAGTTCTTC. This gives the protein CANDSGGRTNEQFF.

The chain uses TRBV2 and TRBJ2-7; D gene unclear. Trimming left V 3 bases short and J 13 bases short, with 16 bases between. Germline lookup yields CDR1 SNHLY and CDR2 FYNNEI. This CDR3 comprises 12 residues. The CDR3 nucleotides read TGTGCCAGCAGTGAGGGAAGGGAAGTCAGCTACTTC. Amino acids: CASSEGREVSYF.

The CDR3 DNA sequence: TGCAGCGCGGATAAAAGGAGCTCCTACAATGAGCAGTTCTTC. This translates into CSADKRSSYNEQFF. This sequence joins TRBV29-1 and TRBJ2-1; D remains ambiguous. The CDR3 has 14 residues. Trimming shortened V by 7 bases and J by 0 bases, and 13 bases separated the two germline ends. Germline V gives CDR1 SQVTM, CDR2 ANQGSEA.

This chain connects TRBV27 to TRBJ1-1, with unresolved D. The V gene's germline CDR1 is MNHEY and CDR2 SMNVEV (reference sequence). The ends were cut back, 0 bases at V and 2 bases at J, with 7 bases in the middle. The CDR3 totals 14 residues. CDR3 protein: CASSLSSSNTEAFF. CDR3 coding DNA: TGTGCCAGCAGTTTATCCTCCAGTAACACTGAAGCTTTCTTT.

This sequence joins TRBV18 and TRBJ2-5; 7 bases line up with TRBD1. J lost 2 bases, V lost 4 bases, and 7 bases had no gene match. This CDR3 has 15 amino acids. CDR1 KGHSH and CDR2 LQKENI come from the germline V gene. CDR3 protein: CASSQGGAGQETQYF. CDR3 nucleotide sequence: TGTGCCAGCTCACAAGGGGGCGCGGGTCAAGAGACCCAGTACTTC. The variable domain in full, with the rest retrieved from reference TRBV18 and TRBJ2-5, is NAGVMQNPRHLVRRRGQEARLRCSPMKGHSHVYWYRQLPEEGLKFMVYLQKENIIDESGMPKERFSAEFPKEGPSILRIQQVVRGDSAAYFCASSQGGAGQETQYFGPGTRLLVL.

This clone was seen only once. The chain is built from TRBV6-1 and TRBJ2-7; 8 bases map to TRBD1. The CDR3 is 16 amino acids. Trimming cost V 2 bases and J 4 bases; bases outside gene matches: 10. Germline CDR1 reads MNHNS; CDR2 reads SASEGT. The CDR3 here is CASSEKGRTGRYEQYF. CDR3 in DNA: TGTGCCAGCAGTGAAAAAGGTCGGACAGGGAGGTACGAGCAGTACTTC.

This chain links TRBV10-3 with TRBJ1-3; the D gene is possibly TRBD1 (5 bases). V shed 10 bases and J shed 2 bases, with 18 bases lying between them. The V gene's germline CDR1 is ENHRY and CDR2 SYGVKD. This CDR3 contains 15 residues. This chain's CDR3 is CATTEGYRPGNTIYF. For the CDR3, the DNA is TGTGCCACTACGGAGGGGTACCGACCTGGAAACACCATATATTTT.

This rearrangement joins TRBV24-1 to TRBJ2-5, with 7 bases identical to TRBD1. Germline loops: CDR1 KGHDR, CDR2 SFDVKD. The V segment lost 1 base and the J segment 5 bases; nucleotides outside the gene matches: 15. The CDR3 has 18 residues. DNA for the CDR3: TGTGCCACCAGTGATTTTGGGACAGAGGGGTATAAGAGGGAGACCCAGTACTTC. It codes for CATSDFGTEGYKRETQYF.

Note on this clone: Other nucleotide sequences in the sample specify the same CDR3. The rearrangement uses TRBV18 and TRBJ1-4; D is unresolved. The CDR3 has 14 amino acids. Trimming stripped 3 bases from V and 0 bases from J, with 5 bases between. CDR1 is KGHSH and CDR2 is LQKENI in the germline V gene. The CDR3 here is CASSPAATNEKLFF. CDR3 bases: TGTGCCAGCTCACCGGCTGCAACTAATGAAAAACTGTTTTTT.

The chain employs TRBV29-1 and TRBJ1-1, with D unresolved. V lost 1 base and J 8 bases, leaving 8 bases between the germline ends. This CDR3 contains 11 residues. Germline V gene data show CDR1 as SQVTM and CDR2 as ANQGSEA. CDR3 DNA sequence: TGCAGCGTTGAAGTCCTATCAGAAGCTTTCTTT. Residues: CSVEVLSEAFF.

The table lists this clone with a few counts. The chain recombines TRBV20-1 with TRBJ2-3, with D unclear. Trimming left V 3 bases short and J 6 bases short, with 7 bases between. The CDR3 is made up of 11 amino acids. The germline V gene has CDR1 DFQATT and CDR2 SNEGSKA (reference sequence). CDR3 DNA sequence: TGCAGTGCTAGTTTTGCGGATACGCAGTATTTT. Protein: CSASFADTQYF.

The chain joins TRBV6-2 or TRBV6-3 to TRBJ2-1, with TRBD2 matching 10 bases. Trimming removed 5 bases from V and 3 bases from J; junction bases left unmatched: 4. Germline-derived CDR1 and CDR2 are MNHEY and SVGEGT. The CDR3 length is 15 residues. CDR3 sequence: CASSLASGSYNEQFF. DNA for the CDR3: TGTGCCAGCAGTCTAGCTAGCGGGAGCTACAATGAGCAGTTCTTC.

This clone was seen only once. V is TRBV6-5 and J is TRBJ1-6; TRBD1 aligns across 8 bases. V shed 6 bases, J shed 8 bases, and the junction held 9 bases outside the gene matches. Germline V gives CDR1 MNHEY, CDR2 SVGAGI. The CDR3 loop spans 15 amino acids. The CDR3 loop reads CASRPRTGRDSPLHF. The CDR3 DNA reads as TGTGCCAGCAGGCCACGGACAGGGAGGGATTCACCCCTCCACTTT.

The chain employs TRBV23-1 and TRBJ2-7; D unresolved. Being an ORF, TRBV23-1 has a function that is uncertain. The CDR3 consists of 11 residues. V shed 2 bases and J shed 7 bases, with 6 bases lying between them. This CDR3 is CASSQAREQYF. The CDR3, as DNA: TGCGCCAGCAGTCAAGCCAGGGAGCAGTACTTC.

This clone was counted a single time. The chain couples TRBV5-1 to TRBJ1-2, with TRBD1 matching over 9 bases. CDR3 size: 15 residues. CDR1 SGHRS and CDR2 YFSETQ come from the germline V gene. The trim removed 0 bases at V and 8 bases at J, leaving 8 bases unmatched. The CDR3 sequence: CASSLDVGQGSGYTF. The CDR3 nucleotides read TGCGCCAGCAGCTTGGATGTGGGACAGGGATCCGGCTACACCTTC.

The chain has TRBV11-3 and TRBJ2-7; 9 nucleotides agree with TRBD1. Germline V gene sequence: CDR1 SGHNT, CDR2 YENEEA. The CDR3 runs 14 residues. Trimming at V came to 6 bases and at J to 4 bases, leaving 7 bases not matched to a gene. Written as DNA, the CDR3 is TGTGCCAGCAGACGACGGACAGGGGATTACGAGCAGTACTTC. This gives the protein CASRRRTGDYEQYF.

Comments on this clone: The sample holds other DNA sequences that translate to the same CDR3. V usage is TRBV19 and J usage is TRBJ2-3, with D unclear. The CDR3 sequence is 15 residues long. From germline, CDR1 is LNHDA and CDR2 SQIVND (reference sequence). V was trimmed by 3 bases and J by 4 bases, leaving 14 bases between them. The CDR3 DNA reads TGTGCCAGTAGTATCTGGGTGGGAAGTTCAGATACGCAGTATTTT. Protein product: CASSIWVGSSDTQYF.

This clone was seen only a few times. The chain's CDR3 is CASSYDGAVETQYF. The CDR3 nucleotides read TGTGCCAGCAGTTACGATGGGGCGGTAGAGACCCAGTACTTC. The rearrangement uses TRBV6-6 and TRBJ2-5; a possible D gene is TRBD1 (5 bases). V gave up 2 bases and J gave up 4 bases, with 11 bases separating them. CDR3 length: 14 amino acids. The germline V gene encodes CDR1 MNHNY and CDR2 SVGAGI (reference sequence).

The chain is built from TRBV5-4 and TRBJ2-3, with D uncertain. The germline CDR1 and CDR2 sequences are SGHNT and YYREEE (reference sequence). V was pared by 4 bases and J by 5 bases, with 8 bases between. The CDR3 has 12 amino acids. CDR3 sequence reads: CASSPSIDTQYF. The CDR3 DNA reads as TGTGCCAGCAGCCCAAGTATAGATACGCAGTATTTT.

V usage is TRBV9 and J usage is TRBJ1-3; D is unresolved. The CDR3 loop spans 13 amino acids. Deletions cut 0 bases from V and 4 bases from J, with 5 bases between. Germline-derived CDR1 and CDR2 are SGDLS and YYNGEE. The DNA for the CDR3 is TGTGCCAGCAGCGTAGCACTAGGAAACACCATATATTTT. It encodes CASSVALGNTIYF.